These 21 T cell receptor beta chains were sequenced from one sample in a study of blood T cell repertoires in COVID-19 (dated by TCRdb to 2019 to 2021). Library prep was done by the immunoSEQ multiplex PCR assay. The source is immuneACCESS, and TCRdb retained only in-frame sequences with V and J called. Part of the clones is not carried over; for the studies checked, unresolved V genes explain less than half of this, and the remainder is unexplained. The sample table shows about 200,000 clones, and approximately 79% are seen once. More than 4.5% of the sample goes to the ten largest clones. The specimen was PBMCs or T cells enriched from blood (not recorded which). The receptors derive from a woman aged 55-69 years with acute COVID-19.

The genes are TRBV18 and TRBJ2-1; 9 positions match TRBD2. Germline CDR1 reads KGHSH; CDR2 reads LQKENI. This CDR3 is 16 amino acids long. J was trimmed by 9 bases and V by 4 bases; bases with no gene match: 13. CDR3 sequence: CASSQLGLATPSEQFF. CDR3 coding DNA: TGTGCCAGCTCACAGCTGGGACTAGCTACCCCTAGTGAGCAGTTCTTC.

The genes are TRBV30 and TRBJ1-5; 7 positions agree with TRBD1. The ends lost 1 base at V and 0 bases at J; junction bases unmatched: 3. The CDR3 has 15 residues. Germline-derived CDR1 and CDR2 are GTSNPN and SVGIG (reference sequence). The CDR3 spells CAWSGGQSSNQPQHF. The CDR3 DNA follows: TGTGCCTGGAGTGGGGGACAGAGTAGCAATCAGCCCCAGCATTTT.

The chain is built from TRBV30 and TRBJ2-2, with 8 bases matching TRBD2. V gave up 3 bases and J gave up 1 base; unmatched junction bases: 4. This CDR3 spans 15 amino acids. Germline V gene data show CDR1 as GTSNPN and CDR2 as SVGIG (reference sequence). CDR3 nucleotides: TGTGCCTGGAGCCCGGGGGGGGAGAACACCGGGGAGCTGTTTTTT. Translated: CAWSPGGENTGELFF. The variable domain in full, completed from reference TRBV30 and TRBJ2-2, reads SQTIHQWPATLVQPVGSPLSLECTVEGTSNPNLYWYRQAAGRGLQLLFYSVGIGQISSEVPQNLSASRPQDRQFILSSKKLLLSDSGFYLCAWSPGGENTGELFFGEGSRLTVL.

The chain employs TRBV30 and TRBJ1-2, with D tentatively TRBD1 (6 bases). The CDR3 is 15 residues long. The germline CDR1 and CDR2 sequences are GTSNPN and SVGIG (reference sequence). Deletions cut 0 bases from V and 6 bases from J, with 17 bases between. The CDR3 loop reads CAWSVLHRAVDGYTF. The CDR3, as DNA: TGTGCCTGGAGTGTACTTCACAGGGCTGTCGATGGCTACACCTTC.

This clone was detected a few times. The genes are TRBV4-3 and TRBJ2-2, with D maybe TRBD1 (5 bases). Germline-derived CDR1 and CDR2 are LGHNA and YSLEER. This CDR3 is 17 amino acids long. With 0 bases removed from V and 10 bases from J, the gap between germline ends came to 21 bases. The CDR3 DNA sequence: TGCGCCAGCAGCCAAGAAGTCTCAGGGTTAAAAAAGTCGGAGCTGTTTTTT. Translated: CASSQEVSGLKKSELFF.

The rearrangement links TRBV5-4 to TRBJ1-6, with 9 bases that match TRBD1. This CDR3 region has 16 residues. The V segment lost 2 bases and the J segment 9 bases; nucleotides outside the gene matches: 9. Per germline, CDR1 SGHNT and CDR2 YYREEE (reference sequence). CDR3 residues: CASSFPTGGGGSPLHF. Written as DNA, the CDR3 is TGTGCCAGCAGCTTTCCCACAGGGGGCGGAGGTTCACCCCTCCACTTT.

For this clone: The same CDR3 also results from other DNA sequences found in this sample. This chain joins TRBV27 and TRBJ1-5; TRBD1 is a possible D gene (6 bases). The CDR3 is made up of 12 amino acids. CDR1 and CDR2 from the germline V gene are MNHEY and SMNVEV (reference sequence). With 5 bases removed from V and 6 bases from J, the gap between germline ends came to 8 bases. The CDR3 DNA reads TGTGCCAGCAGTCAACAGGGTCAGCCCCAGCATTTT. Protein product: CASSQQGQPQHF.

CDR3 bases: TGTGCCAGCAGTTACGGCCTAGCGGGGGGTCCAGGGCAGTACGTC. Residues: CASSYGLAGGPGQYV. The chain is built from TRBV6-2 or TRBV6-3 and TRBJ2-7; 11 bases align to TRBD2. The CDR3 totals 15 residues. V lost 2 bases and J lost 9; bases outside the gene matches: 9. Germline lookup yields CDR1 MNHEY and CDR2 SVGEGT.

In this sample, this clone turned up once. V gene TRBV7-6 combines with J gene TRBJ1-6; D unresolved. This CDR3 is 19 amino acids long. Deletions cut 5 bases from V and 11 bases from J, with 31 bases between. Germline V CDR1 and CDR2: SGHVS, FNYEAQ. CDR3 in DNA: TGTGCCAGCAGCCCGGTGGAGGGCCGAGTTGGCCGGCTCTCGGCACCCCTCCACTTT. This codes for CASSPVEGRVGRLSAPLHF.

The chain has TRBV3-1 (or the pseudogene TRBV3-2) and TRBJ1-1; no firm D call. Germline loops: CDR1 LGHDT, CDR2 YNNKEL (reference sequence). Trimming took 3 bases from V and 2 from J, leaving 7 bases between them. The CDR3 length is 13 residues. CDR3 sequence reads: CASSQETNTEAFF. In DNA, the CDR3 is TGTGCCAGCAGCCAGGAGACTAACACTGAAGCTTTCTTT.

This clone has just one count. This chain uses TRBV7-9 with TRBJ2-7, with D perhaps TRBD2 (5 bases). The CDR3 loop spans 15 amino acids. CDR1 is SEHNR and CDR2 is FQNEAQ in the germline V gene (reference sequence). V shed 5 bases and J shed 5 bases, with 19 bases lying between them. CDR3 amino acids: CASSQSYGMQNEQYF. The CDR3 DNA is TGTGCCAGCAGCCAAAGCTACGGGATGCAAAACGAGCAGTACTTC.

In this sample, this clone turned up once. This chain links TRBV7-2 with TRBJ2-3; D is unclear. Germline V gives CDR1 SGHTA, CDR2 FQGNSA. The CDR3 covers 15 residues. Deletions cut 5 bases from V and 2 bases from J, with 14 bases between. Written as DNA, the CDR3 is TGTGCCAGCAGCGTAGGGTCGGGTTACACAGATACGCAGTATTTT. This encodes CASSVGSGYTDTQYF. The variable domain in full, completed from reference TRBV7-2 and TRBJ2-3, reads GAGVSQSPSNKVTEKGKDVELRCDPISGHTALYWYRQSLGQGLEFLIYFQGNSAPDKSGLPSDRFSAERTGGSVSTLTIQRTQQEDSAVYLCASSVGSGYTDTQYFGPGTRLTVL.

This clone was counted once. J is TRBJ1-6 and V is TRBV18; D is unclear. The CDR3 covers 16 residues. CDR1 and CDR2 from the germline V gene are KGHSH and LQKENI. The V end was cut by 6 bases, the J end by 0 bases, with 12 bases between. CDR3 sequence: CASSPGRSSYNSPLHF. CDR3 nucleotide sequence: TGTGCCAGCTCCCCCGGAAGGAGCTCCTATAATTCACCCCTCCACTTT.

V is TRBV3-1 (or the pseudogene TRBV3-2) and J is TRBJ1-1; D not certain. The V gene's germline CDR1 is LGHDT and CDR2 YNNKEL (reference sequence). The germline V and J ends were trimmed by 5 bases and 1 base, with 8 bases remaining between them. The CDR3 length is 13 residues. CDR3 amino acids: CASSALANTEAFF. CDR3 in DNA: TGTGCCAGCAGCGCTCTGGCGAACACTGAAGCTTTCTTT.

The genes are TRBV6-6 and TRBJ2-3; TRBD2 matches 9 bases. Germline CDR1 reads MNHNY; CDR2 reads SVGAGI (reference sequence). The V segment lost 7 bases and the J segment 3 bases; nucleotides outside the gene matches: 11. The CDR3 runs 16 residues. Written as DNA, the CDR3 is TGTGCCAGCATCCGCTCGGCTAGCGGGGTGACAGATACGCAGTATTTT. Translation: CASIRSASGVTDTQYF.

The V gene is TRBV6-6, the J gene TRBJ1-4, with TRBD1 as a possible D gene (6 bases). Trimming left V 9 bases short and J 3 bases short, with 17 bases between. CDR3 size: 15 residues. Germline CDR1 reads MNHNY; CDR2 reads SVGAGI (reference sequence). CDR3 sequence reads: CASKPGGLANEKLFF. CDR3 in DNA: TGTGCCAGTAAGCCCGGGGGGCTGGCTAATGAAAAACTGTTTTTT.

V gene TRBV19 combines with J gene TRBJ2-7, with TRBD2 matching over 8 bases. The V segment lost 3 bases and the J segment 2 bases; nucleotides outside the gene matches: 12. The CDR3 runs to 17 residues. Germline assignment: CDR1 LNHDA and CDR2 SQIVND (reference sequence). The CDR3 DNA follows: TGTGCCAGTAGTATGGGACGCCGCCGGGAGGGGGCCTACGAGCAGTACTTC. Protein sequence: CASSMGRRREGAYEQYF.

This chain links TRBV3-1 (or the pseudogene TRBV3-2) with TRBJ2-7, with D hard to call. V gave up 1 base and J gave up 2 bases, with 6 bases separating them. Germline loops: CDR1 LGHDT, CDR2 YNNKEL (reference sequence). The CDR3 contains 13 residues. CDR3: CASSQGSTYEQYV. For the CDR3, the DNA is TGTGCCAGCAGCCAAGGCAGTACCTACGAGCAGTACGTC.

This chain joins TRBV18 and TRBJ1-5; 9 bases align to TRBD1. There are 15 residues in the CDR3. The V segment lost 3 bases and the J segment 4 bases; nucleotides outside the gene matches: 4. CDR1 and CDR2 from the germline V gene are KGHSH and LQKENI. The CDR3 sequence: CASSPGQGRNQPQHF. The CDR3 bases are TGTGCCAGCTCACCCGGACAGGGGAGGAATCAGCCCCAGCATTTT.

The J gene is TRBJ2-1, the V gene TRBV4-1; weak D call: TRBD1 (5 bases). Germline V gene data show CDR1 as MGHRA and CDR2 as YSYEKL. The V gene lost 0 bases and the J gene lost 14 bases, with 14 bases spanning the gap. This CDR3 contains 13 residues. The CDR3 is CASSQETNRWKFF. DNA for the CDR3: TGCGCCAGCAGCCAAGAGACGAACAGGTGGAAGTTCTTC.

The rearrangement links TRBV2 to TRBJ1-5; possibly TRBD1 for D (5 bases). The CDR3 runs 12 residues. Trimming took 4 bases from V and 9 from J, leaving 10 bases between them. The germline CDR1 and CDR2 sequences are SNHLY and FYNNEI. The CDR3 DNA reads TGTGCCAGCAGTGCCGCCGGGGGGCCCCAGCATTTT. It codes for CASSAAGGPQHF.